A selection of T cell receptor beta chains follows, all from one sample in a study of shared clonotypes between healthy human individuals. The method was immunoSEQ multiplex PCR; TCRdb's version includes in-frame clones alone and lacks a portion of them. In the table there are some 1 million clones, about 70% of which are singletons. Material: memory CD4+ T cells sorted from blood. The receptors shown here come from a man aged 18 to 30 in good health. The CDR3 runs from the conserved cysteine through the conserved F or W. The D gene is left open where the match is weak. Size tells how often a clone was seen (once, few, many) or the class of an expanded clone, and some rows leave it out.

J,D,V,size,DNA,CDR3
TRBJ1-1,.,TRBV18,.,TGTGCCAGCTCACCGCTATCGAACACTGAAGCTTTCTTT,CASSPLSNTEAFF
TRBJ2-1,TRBD1,TRBV5-4,.,TGTGCCAGCAGCGGAAAATCGGGACAGGGCCATGAGCAGTTCTTC,CASSGKSGQGHEQFF
TRBJ2-2,.,TRBV5-6,.,TGTGCCAGCAGCACCCTCGGAGCAGGGGTCACCGGGGAGCTGTTTTTT,CASSTLGAGVTGELFF
TRBJ2-7,TRBD2,TRBV5-1,once,TGCGCCAGCAGCTTGGCCGGCGGGAGCTCCTACGAGCAGTACTTC,CASSLAGGSSYEQYF
TRBJ1-6,TRBD1,TRBV19,.,TGTGCCAGTAGTATGGGACAGAGCTCCTATAATTCACCCCTCCACTTT,CASSMGQSSYNSPLHF
TRBJ2-7,TRBD1,TRBV10-3,.,TGTGCCATCAGTGGTACCGGGACAGGTTCCTTCTTTCATTTC,CAISGTGTGSFFHF
TRBJ1-2,TRBD1,TRBV30,.,TGTGCCTGGAGTTCGGGACAGGGGGCGTTTGGCTACACCTTC,CAWSSGQGAFGYTF
TRBJ1-3,.,TRBV30,few,TGTGCCTGGAGTGACTACGGAAACACCATATATTTT,CAWSDYGNTIYF
TRBJ2-5,.,TRBV30,.,TGTGCCTGGTCTCGGGACTCGCAAGAGACCCAGTACTTC,CAWSRDSQETQYF
TRBJ1-4,.,TRBV5-1,few,TGCGCCAGCAGCTCGGGGGGAACTAATGAAAAACTGTTTTTT,CASSSGGTNEKLFF
TRBJ2-7,.,TRBV5-1,.,TGCGCCAGCAGACAGGGTGACTACGAGCAGTACTTC,CASRQGDYEQYF
TRBJ2-7,.,TRBV27,many,TGTGCCAGCAGAACGGGGTCTAGAAGCATATTCAACGAGCAGTACTTC,CASRTGSRSIFNEQYF
TRBJ2-5,.,TRBV2,.,TGTGCCAGCAGCAGGGCCTACCAAGAGACCCAGTACTTC,CASSRAYQETQYF
TRBJ2-7,.,TRBV27,.,TGTGCCAGCAGTTTATCGGGGGCCAGCTCCTACGAGCAGTACTTC,CASSLSGASSYEQYF
TRBJ2-2,.,TRBV11-2,.,TGTGCCAGCAGTTATACAGGGAACACCGGGGAGCTGTTTTTT,CASSYTGNTGELFF
TRBJ1-2,.,TRBV7-6,few,TGTGCCAGCAGCTTAGCGGAGTGGGGGGGGTCTGGCTACACCTTC,CASSLAEWGGSGYTF
TRBJ2-5,.,TRBV2,.,TGTGCCAGCAGCGTCCCCGGGACAAAATTTGGGACCCAGTACTTC,CASSVPGTKFGTQYF
TRBJ1-1,.,TRBV15,.,TGTGCCACCAGACTAGCCGGCGGGGCCATGAACACTGAAGCTTTCTTT,CATRLAGGAMNTEAFF
TRBJ1-2,.,TRBV5-1,.,TGCGCCAGCAGCTTGGGTCAAGGAGGGAGTAGTAGTTTGGGCTACACCTTC,CASSLGQGGSSSLGYTF
TRBJ1-2,.,TRBV6-1,.,TGTGCCAGCAGAGGGACACAACGGGGCTACACCTTC,CASRGTQRGYTF
TRBJ2-1,TRBD2,TRBV4-3,many,TGCGCCAGCAGCCAAGGGACCGGGCCCGGGACTAGAGGTAGGAATGAGCAGTTCTTC,CASSQGTGPGTRGRNEQFF
TRBJ1-5,TRBD1,TRBV7-3,.,TGTGCCAGCAGCTCGGGACAGGGCGGGAATCAGCCCCAGCATTTT,CASSSGQGGNQPQHF
TRBJ1-1,.,TRBV15,.,TGTGCCACCAGCCCCGGCTGGACGGTAAAAGCTTTCTTT,CATSPGWTVKAFF
TRBJ2-7,.,TRBV15,.,TGTGCCACCAGCAGCTATTCGTCGGGCGAGCAGTACTTC,CATSSYSSGEQYF
TRBJ2-7,TRBD2,TRBV4-3,.,TGCGCCAGCAGCCAAGGCCTAGCGGGAGGGATGTACGAGCAGTACTTC,CASSQGLAGGMYEQYF
TRBJ2-3,.,TRBV7-2,once,TGTGCCAGCAGCCCGACGACTCCGGCCCCCCCTAGGTATTTT,CASSPTTPAPPRYF
TRBJ2-1,.,TRBV9,.,TGTGCCAGCAGGCCCGGGCGGGACCGCAATGAGCAGTTCTTC,CASRPGRDRNEQFF
TRBJ2-3,.,TRBV6-5,.,TGTGCCAGCAGTTACTCGCGGGGGCGCACAGATACGCAGTATTTT,CASSYSRGRTDTQYF
TRBJ2-1,TRBD1,TRBV6-4,.,TGTGCCAGCAGTTGGGGGACAGGGACGAATGAGCAGTTCTTC,CASSWGTGTNEQFF
TRBJ1-4,.,TRBV9,few,TGTGCCAGCAGCGTAGCCGGGGCGGGTAATGAAAAACTGTTTTTT,CASSVAGAGNEKLFF
TRBJ1-6,TRBD1,TRBV5-1,.,TGCGCCAGCAGCCCCGCCGGACAGGGGAATTCACCCCTCCACTTT,CASSPAGQGNSPLHF
TRBJ1-2,.,TRBV27,few,TGTGCCAGCAGTTCATCCGGGACTATCTATGGCTACACCTTC,CASSSSGTIYGYTF
TRBJ2-1,.,TRBV11-3,once,TGTGCCAGCAGCCGTCAACGAGGAGGGCTGCACAATGAGCAGTTCTTC,CASSRQRGGLHNEQFF
TRBJ1-4,.,TRBV6-1,.,TGTGCCAGCAGTTCCGGGACAAGCTATAATGAAAAACTGTTTTTT,CASSSGTSYNEKLFF
TRBJ1-4,TRBD1,TRBV28,few,TGTGCCAGCAGTGCCGGACAGGGAAAACTGTTTTTT,CASSAGQGKLFF
TRBJ1-3,TRBD1,TRBV6-5,.,TGTGCCAGCAGCTGGGGACAGGGAATTGGAAACACCATATATTTT,CASSWGQGIGNTIYF
TRBJ2-7,TRBD1,TRBV6-1,.,TGTGCCAGCAGTGAAGTGGGGACAGGGTTAGGCGAGCAGTACTTC,CASSEVGTGLGEQYF
TRBJ1-2,.,TRBV9,.,TGTGCCAGCAGCGTAGGCGGCAGCACTCCATATAACTATGGCTACACCTTC,CASSVGGSTPYNYGYTF
TRBJ1-5,TRBD1,TRBV27,many,TGTGCCAGCAGGGGACAGGGGGGACAGCCCCAGCATTTT,CASRGQGGQPQHF
TRBJ2-2,.,TRBV7-9,.,TGTGCCAGCAGCCCTACTCGGGACGGGGAGCTGTTTTTT,CASSPTRDGELFF
TRBJ1-1,.,TRBV12-5,.,TGTGCTAGTGGTTTGGTCTGGGACTACGCGGCGACTGAAGCTTTCTTT,CASGLVWDYAATEAFF
TRBJ1-1,.,TRBV28,.,TGTGCCAGCATCCTAGGAGGTCCGGAGAACACTGAAGCTTTCTTT,CASILGGPENTEAFF
TRBJ2-3,TRBD2,TRBV7-9,.,TGTGCCAGCAGCCCTCGGTGGCTAGCGGGAGGGGCAGATACGCAGTATTTT,CASSPRWLAGGADTQYF
TRBJ2-6,TRBD2,TRBV7-9,.,TGTGCCAGCAGCCCGGGGGGGGCTGGGGCCAACGTCCTGACTTTC,CASSPGGAGANVLTF
TRBJ1-2,TRBD1,TRBV6-5,few,TGTGCCAGCAGGCCGGGACAGGGGGTCTATGGCTACACCTTC,CASRPGQGVYGYTF
TRBJ1-2,TRBD1,TRBV30,.,TGTGCCTGGAGTGTATTAGGACAGGGGCATGAAGGCTACACCTTC,CAWSVLGQGHEGYTF
TRBJ1-5,.,TRBV30,few,TGTGCCTGGAGTCTCGATAGCAATCAGCCCCAGCATTTT,CAWSLDSNQPQHF
TRBJ2-3,.,TRBV18,.,TGTGCCAGCTCACCACCGACTCAGACCGATACGCAGTATTTT,CASSPPTQTDTQYF
TRBJ2-7,TRBD2,TRBV18,.,TGTGCCAGCTCACCACCACTAGCGGGAGTTTACGAGCAGTACTTC,CASSPPLAGVYEQYF
TRBJ1-4,.,TRBV5-1,.,TGCGCCAGCAGCTTCGGCGCCATGAGGGTGGCTAATGAAAAACTGTTTTTT,CASSFGAMRVANEKLFF
TRBJ2-7,.,TRBV5-1,once,TGCGCCAGCAGCTTGGCCCCGGGGGGCCACTACGAGCAGTACTTC,CASSLAPGGHYEQYF
TRBJ2-7,TRBD1,TRBV5-1,.,TGCGCCAGCTCCTTGGGACAGGGGGGGTCCTACGAGCAGTACTTC,CASSLGQGGSYEQYF
TRBJ2-1,TRBD2,TRBV7-9,few,TGTGCCAGCAGCTTATCAAAAGGGGTGAAGCGGGAGATTTACGATGAGCAGTTCTTC,CASSLSKGVKREIYDEQFF
TRBJ2-3,.,TRBV2,few,TGTGCCAGCAGCTCCCTGGGTAGGGTGGCAGATACGCAGTATTTT,CASSSLGRVADTQYF
TRBJ2-7,TRBD1,TRBV5-4,.,TGTGCCAGCAGCCTAGGGACAGGGACCTACGAGCAGTACTTC,CASSLGTGTYEQYF